This TCR beta chain was obtained from a study of blood T cell repertoires in COVID-19. V shed 0 bases and J 6 bases; nucleotides not matched to a gene: 10. The germline V gene has CDR1 SNHLY and CDR2 FYNNEI. The CDR3 is 17 residues long. This table comes from immunoSEQ multiplex PCR, and its TCRdb copy is limited to in-frame clones, with some not included. The repertoire holds about 150,000 clones, with around 87% as singletons. Sequencing input: peripheral blood. This clonotype was obtained from a man between 18 and 35 years old with COVID-19, enrolled during active disease. The rearrangement links TRBV2 to TRBJ1-1; 10 bases match TRBD1. CDR3 nucleotides: TGTGCCAGCAGTGAAGCGCTTTGGGACAGGGGAGTCTCTGAAGCTTTCTTT. This sequence encodes CASSEALWDRGVSEAFF.